This T cell receptor (beta chain) stems from a study of blood T cells in healthy people across ages. A second about 7 to 12 cycle PCR used barcoded and J-beta primers. TCRdb analysed the 5' RACE reads with MiXCR anew, one entry per CDR3 protein. This table holds about 730,000 distinct CDR3 sequences, approximately 43% found once. There are 15 residues in the CDR3. The V gene lost 5 bases and the J gene lost 6 bases, with 17 bases spanning the gap. Germline loops: CDR1 DFQATT, CDR2 SNEGSKA (reference sequence). Each sample yielded at least 6 micrograms of PBMC total RNA. Sequences were obtained from blood. The sequence came from an older woman in good health. The chain couples TRBV20-1 to TRBJ1-6, with D tentatively TRBD1 (6 bases). The CDR3 DNA follows: TGCAGTGCTTTTCATGACAGGCCGGGTAATTCACCCCTCCACTTT. Translation: CSAFHDRPGNSPLHF.